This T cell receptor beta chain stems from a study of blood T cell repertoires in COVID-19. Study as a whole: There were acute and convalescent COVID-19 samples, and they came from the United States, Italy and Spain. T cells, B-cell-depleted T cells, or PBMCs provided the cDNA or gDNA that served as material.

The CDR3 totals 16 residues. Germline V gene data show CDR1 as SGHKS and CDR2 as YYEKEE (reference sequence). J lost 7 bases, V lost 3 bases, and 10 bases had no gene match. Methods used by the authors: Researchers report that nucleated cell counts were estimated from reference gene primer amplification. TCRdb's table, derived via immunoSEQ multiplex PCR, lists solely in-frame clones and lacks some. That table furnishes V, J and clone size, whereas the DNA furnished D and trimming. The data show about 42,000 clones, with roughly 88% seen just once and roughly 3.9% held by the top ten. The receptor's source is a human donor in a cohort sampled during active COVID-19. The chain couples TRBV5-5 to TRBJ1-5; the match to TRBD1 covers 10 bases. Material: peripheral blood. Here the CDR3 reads CASSSTSWTGGQPQHF. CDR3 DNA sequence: TGTGCCAGCAGCTCAACCAGTTGGACAGGGGGGCAGCCCCAGCATTTT.